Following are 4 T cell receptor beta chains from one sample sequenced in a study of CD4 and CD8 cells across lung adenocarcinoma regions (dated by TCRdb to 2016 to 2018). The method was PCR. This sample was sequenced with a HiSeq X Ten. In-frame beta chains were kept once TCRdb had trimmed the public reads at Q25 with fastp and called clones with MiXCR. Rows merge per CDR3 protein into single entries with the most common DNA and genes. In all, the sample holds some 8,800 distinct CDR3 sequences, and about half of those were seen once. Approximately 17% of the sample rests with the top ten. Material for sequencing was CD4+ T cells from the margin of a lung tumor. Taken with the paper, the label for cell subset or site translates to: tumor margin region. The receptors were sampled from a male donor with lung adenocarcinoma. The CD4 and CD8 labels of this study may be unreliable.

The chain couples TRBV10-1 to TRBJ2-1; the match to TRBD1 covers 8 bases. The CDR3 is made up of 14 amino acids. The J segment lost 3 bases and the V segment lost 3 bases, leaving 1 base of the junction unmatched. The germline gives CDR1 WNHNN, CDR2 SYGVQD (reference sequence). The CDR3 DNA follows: TGCGCCAGCAGTGAAACAGGGGGCTACAATGAGCAGTTCTTC. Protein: CASSETGGYNEQFF.

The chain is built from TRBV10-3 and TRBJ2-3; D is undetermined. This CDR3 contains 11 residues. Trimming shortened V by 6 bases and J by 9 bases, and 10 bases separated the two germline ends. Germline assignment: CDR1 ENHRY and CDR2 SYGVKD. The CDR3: CAIRETNTQYF. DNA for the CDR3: TGTGCCATCAGAGAGACAAACACGCAGTATTTT.

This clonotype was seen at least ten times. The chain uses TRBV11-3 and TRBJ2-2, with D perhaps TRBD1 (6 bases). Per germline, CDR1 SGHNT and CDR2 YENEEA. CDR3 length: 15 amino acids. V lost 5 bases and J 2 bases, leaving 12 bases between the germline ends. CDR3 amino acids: CASSLRDINTGELFF. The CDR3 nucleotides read TGTGCCAGCAGCCTCCGGGACATCAACACCGGGGAGCTGTTTTTT.

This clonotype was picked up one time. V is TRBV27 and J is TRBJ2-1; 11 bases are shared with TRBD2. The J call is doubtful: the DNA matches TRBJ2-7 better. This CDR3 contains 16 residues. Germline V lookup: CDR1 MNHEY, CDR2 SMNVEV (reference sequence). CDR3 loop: CASSLRGGTSGNEQYF. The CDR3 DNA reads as TGTGCCAGCAGTTTAAGGGGTGGGACTAGCGGTAATGAGCAGTACTTC.